This section outlines one TCR beta chain sequence together with its context. What it recognizes is unknown. This sample stems from a study of cytomegalovirus exposure and HLA in healthy donors. General study findings and limits: When analyzed later, the rates of TCR association showed variation by HLA locus, with DRB1 the most and HLA-C the fewest. Later analysis showed most CMV-associated TCR beta chains appearing HLA-restricted.

This CDR3 comprises 13 residues. V dropped 5 bases and J dropped 7 bases, with 15 bases sitting between them. Germline V lookup: CDR1 LNHDA, CDR2 SQIVND (reference sequence). Amplification used 60 Vbeta primers and 13 Jbeta primers. The protocol was immunoSEQ multiplex PCR, while the TCRdb copy is restricted to in-frame clones and leaves out a portion. The sample has 120,000 or so clones; about 80% are singletons. This chain connects TRBV19 to TRBJ2-7, with a possible D match to TRBD2 (7 bases). The sequenced sample was PBMCs. This TCR came from a man in his thirties or forties in good health and CMV-seropositive. The CDR3 protein is CASSLGGLREQYF. The DNA of the CDR3 is TGTGCCAGTAGTCTCGGGGGGCTACGGGAGCAGTACTTC.